One and the same sample provided the 27 T cell receptor beta chains below, sequenced in a study of blood T cell repertoires in COVID-19. Sequencing used immunoSEQ multiplex PCR; TCRdb keeps in-frame clones, though not all of them. The sample lists about 250,000 clones; around 81% were seen once. Source material: peripheral blood. The receptors shown here come from a person between 65 and 79 years old with COVID-19, enrolled during active disease.

This clone has only one observation. The chain is built from TRBV30 and TRBJ2-5, with D possibly matching TRBD1 (6 bases). The ends were cut back, 2 bases at V and 1 base at J, with 8 bases in the middle. Germline CDR1 reads GTSNPN; CDR2 reads SVGIG (reference sequence). The length of the CDR3 is 13 residues. In DNA form, the CDR3 reads TGTGCCTGGAGTCTAGGGGGCCAAGAGACCCAGTACTTC. Its protein product is CAWSLGGQETQYF.

The chain carries TRBV28 and TRBJ1-2; the D gene is possibly TRBD1 (5 bases). The V end lost 1 base, the J end lost 5 bases, and 8 bases lay between the germline ends. The CDR3 spans 13 residues. Germline V gene data show CDR1 as MDHEN and CDR2 as SYDVKM. The CDR3: CASSLSGFYGYTF. The CDR3 DNA is TGTGCCAGCAGTTTATCAGGGTTTTATGGCTACACCTTC.

The rearrangement uses TRBV28 and TRBJ1-5, with D possibly being TRBD1 (6 bases). V was shortened by 6 bases and J by 5 bases, with 14 bases between the two germline ends. The length of the CDR3 is 14 residues. Germline values: CDR1 MDHEN, CDR2 SYDVKM. CDR3 DNA: TGTGCCAGCAGCTCGGACAGAGACGATCAGCCCCAGCATTTT. It encodes CASSSDRDDQPQHF.

The V gene is TRBV18, the J gene TRBJ2-1; 11 nucleotides align to TRBD1. The CDR3 sequence is 16 residues long. The ends lost 4 bases at V and 9 bases at J; junction bases unmatched: 11. Germline V CDR1 and CDR2: KGHSH, LQKENI. The CDR3 DNA is TGTGCCAGCTCACGATTGAGGACAGGGGGCGGGAGTGAGCAGTTCTTC. It encodes CASSRLRTGGGSEQFF.

The genes are TRBV19 and TRBJ1-5; D unclear. CDR3 length equals 15 residues. V dropped 4 bases and J dropped 5 bases, with 15 bases sitting between them. CDR1 is LNHDA, CDR2 SQIVND, per germline (reference sequence). In DNA, the CDR3 is TGTGCCAGTAGTAGGGGAGCCAGTAGAGATCAGCCCCAGCATTTT. Its protein is CASSRGASRDQPQHF.

With respect to this clone: One end of the junction does not line up with germline, which may come from a read error. This CDR3 reads CASSLSAGAGFF. In DNA form, the CDR3 reads TGTGCCAGCAGTTTATCGGCAGGTGCGGGATTCTTC. The chain joins TRBV28 to TRBJ1-2; D not resolved. The germline CDR1 and CDR2 sequences are MDHEN and SYDVKM. The length of the CDR3 is 12 residues.

The chain recombines TRBV2 with TRBJ1-4; D is unresolved. Trimming took 3 bases from V and 6 from J, leaving 17 bases between them. The CDR3 extends over 16 amino acids. Germline lookup yields CDR1 SNHLY and CDR2 FYNNEI. CDR3 in DNA: TGTGCCAGCAGTGACCAGGCAGGCCGTTCGGATGAAAAACTGTTTTTT. This gives the protein CASSDQAGRSDEKLFF.

The rearrangement links TRBV24-1 to TRBJ2-5; D is unresolved. CDR1 is KGHDR and CDR2 is SFDVKD in the germline V gene. The CDR3 covers 13 residues. Trimming stripped 1 base from V and 3 bases from J, with 5 bases between. The CDR3 region has the DNA TGTGCCACCAGTGATTTCGAGAAAGAGACCCAGTACTTC. It is translated as CATSDFEKETQYF.

V and J are TRBV7-9 and TRBJ1-2; TRBD1 agrees at 7 bases. Germline V gene sequence: CDR1 SEHNR, CDR2 FQNEAQ (reference sequence). Germline trimming cut 4 bases from V and 0 bases from J; bases unmatched to any gene: 5. CDR3 size: 15 residues. The CDR3 spells CASSSRQGANYGYTF. The CDR3 DNA reads as TGTGCCAGCAGCTCCCGACAGGGCGCTAACTATGGCTACACCTTC.

This chain connects TRBV6-1 to TRBJ1-6; possibly TRBD1 for D (6 bases). The CDR3 is 15 residues long. CDR1 is MNHNS, CDR2 SASEGT, per germline. With 2 bases removed from V and 9 bases from J, the gap between germline ends came to 14 bases. The CDR3 loop reads CASSELDGGRSPLHF. The CDR3 DNA is TGTGCCAGCAGTGAACTAGACGGGGGGCGTTCACCCCTCCACTTT.

As concerns this clone: A much bigger clone sits one base away, suggesting this may be a read error. Other DNA sequences in this specimen translate into the identical CDR3. This chain links TRBV28 with TRBJ1-1; perhaps TRBD1 as D (6 bases). There are 14 residues in the CDR3. Trimming took off 2 bases at V and 0 bases at J, with 7 bases between the two ends. Germline V lookup: CDR1 MDHEN, CDR2 SYDVKM. CDR3 nucleotides: TGTGCCAGCAGTTTAACAGGGCTGAACACTGAAGCTTTCTTT. This sequence encodes CASSLTGLNTEAFF.

This clone showed up just a few times. This chain uses TRBV3-1 (or the pseudogene TRBV3-2) with TRBJ1-5; possible D gene TRBD1, 5 bases. The ends were cut back, 2 bases at V and 6 bases at J, with 11 bases in the middle. The germline CDR1 and CDR2 sequences are LGHDT and YNNKEL (reference sequence). The CDR3 spans 14 residues. In nucleotides, the CDR3 is TGTGCCAGCAGCCAATGGGGCCCCGGTCAGCCCCAGCATTTT. Translating it yields CASSQWGPGQPQHF.

The CDR3 sequence is CASSSGGTGTSGELFF. CDR3 DNA: TGTGCCAGCAGCTCCGGAGGGACGGGTACTAGCGGGGAGCTGTTTTTT. V usage is TRBV11-2 and J usage is TRBJ2-2; D possibly corresponds to TRBD2 (6 bases). In germline, CDR1 is SGHAT, CDR2 FQNNGV. The ends were cut back, 4 bases at V and 7 bases at J, with 19 bases in the middle. This CDR3 spans 16 amino acids.

V usage is TRBV7-2 and J usage is TRBJ2-7; D perhaps matches TRBD2 (6 bases). V was pared by 6 bases and J by 8 bases, with 20 bases between. Germline assignment: CDR1 SGHTA and CDR2 FQGNSA. This CDR3 comprises 14 residues. The CDR3 here is CASRSTGEREKQYF. CDR3 DNA sequence: TGTGCCAGCAGGTCGACGGGGGAGAGGGAAAAGCAGTACTTC.

CDR3 bases: TGTGCCAGCAGCGCACTCGGACAGAACACTGAAGCTTTCTTT. It is translated as CASSALGQNTEAFF. The gene calls are TRBV3-1 (or the pseudogene TRBV3-2) and TRBJ1-1, with D perhaps TRBD1 (5 bases). The germline gives CDR1 LGHDT, CDR2 YNNKEL (reference sequence). The length of the CDR3 is 14 residues. V dropped 5 bases and J dropped 1 base, with 11 bases sitting between them.

V usage is TRBV7-9 and J usage is TRBJ2-1; D unclear. The length of the CDR3 is 12 residues. V shed 5 bases and J shed 9 bases, with 11 bases lying between them. CDR1 and CDR2 (germline): SEHNR, FQNEAQ (reference sequence). The DNA for the CDR3 is TGTGCCAGCAGCCCCGTTGAAGCTGAGCAGTTCTTC. Translated: CASSPVEAEQFF.

The V and J genes are TRBV11-3 and TRBJ2-2; D may be TRBD2 (6 bases). This CDR3 has 13 residues. The germline gives CDR1 SGHNT, CDR2 YENEEA. Trimming shortened V by 3 bases and J by 6 bases, and 8 bases separated the two germline ends. CDR3 nucleotide sequence: TGTGCCAGCAGCTTGAGCGGGCCCGGGGAGCTGTTTTTT. Residues: CASSLSGPGELFF.

This clone was recorded only once. This chain connects TRBV19 to TRBJ1-5, with 7 nucleotides matching TRBD1. The germline gives CDR1 LNHDA, CDR2 SQIVND (reference sequence). V lost 7 bases, J lost 6 bases, and 9 bases stayed unmatched. This CDR3 has 14 residues. The CDR3 protein is CASKVEGAGQPQHF. The CDR3 nucleotides are TGTGCCAGTAAAGTAGAGGGGGCGGGTCAGCCCCAGCATTTT.

In this sample, this clone turned up a few times. The V gene is TRBV19, the J gene TRBJ2-3, with D unclear. Trimming left V 5 bases short and J 4 bases short, with 10 bases between. The CDR3 extends over 13 amino acids. The germline V gene encodes CDR1 LNHDA and CDR2 SQIVND (reference sequence). This chain's CDR3 is CASSLTAADTQYF. The CDR3 nucleotides read TGTGCCAGTAGTCTAACAGCAGCAGATACGCAGTATTTT.

The chain employs TRBV6-2 or TRBV6-3 and TRBJ2-3; 7 bases agree with TRBD1. Germline CDR1 and CDR2: MNHEY and SVGEGT. The V gene end was trimmed by 2 bases and the J gene end by 2 bases; junction bases not matched to a gene: 4. This CDR3 spans 15 amino acids. The CDR3 DNA reads as TGTGCCAGCAGTTACCCGGGACAGATCACAGATACGCAGTATTTT. Translating gives CASSYPGQITDTQYF.

This clone has a single count. This chain connects TRBV10-3 to TRBJ1-5; D gene uncertain. V was clipped by 0 bases and J by 0 bases, with 9 bases between them. Germline assignment: CDR1 ENHRY and CDR2 SYGVKD. This CDR3 comprises 16 residues. The CDR3 reads CAISESADYSNQPQHF. The CDR3 DNA sequence: TGTGCCATCAGTGAGTCCGCCGACTATAGCAATCAGCCCCAGCATTTT.

The CDR3 nucleotides are TGTGCCAGCAGCCAAGTGGGAGACAGAAAAAAGCGGGGTTCCTACGAGCAGTACTTC. Translating gives CASSQVGDRKKRGSYEQYF. V and J are TRBV14 and TRBJ2-7, with 7 bases matching TRBD2. CDR1 is SGHDN, CDR2 FVKESK, per germline. The CDR3 loop spans 19 amino acids. Germline trimming cut 1 base from V and 1 base from J; bases unmatched to any gene: 16.

This sequence joins TRBV4-1 and TRBJ2-1; TRBD2 matches 10 bases. Germline-derived CDR1 and CDR2 are MGHRA and YSYEKL. Losses at the gene ends were 4 bases for V and 8 bases for J; bases not matched to a gene: 14. This CDR3 is built from 17 residues. The CDR3: CASSLPTAGGSLYEQFF. The CDR3, as DNA: TGCGCCAGCAGCCTACCCACAGCGGGGGGGTCTCTCTATGAGCAGTTCTTC.

The V and J genes are TRBV11-2 and TRBJ1-5, with 10 nucleotides matching TRBD1. The germline V gene has CDR1 SGHAT and CDR2 FQNNGV. The CDR3 sequence is 16 residues long. V lost 5 bases to trimming and J lost 2 bases; unmatched junction nucleotides: 6. The CDR3 reads CASSPGTGAGNQPQHF. CDR3 nucleotides: TGTGCCAGCAGCCCCGGGACAGGGGCAGGCAATCAGCCCCAGCATTTT.

V and J are TRBV6-1 and TRBJ2-7; 14 bases match TRBD2. This CDR3 spans 19 amino acids. The J segment lost 3 bases and the V segment lost 0 bases, leaving 10 bases of the junction unmatched. The germline gives CDR1 MNHNS, CDR2 SASEGT. The CDR3 DNA reads as TGTGCCAGCAGTGAAGCGTATGGGACTAGCGGGAGTTTACGCTACGAGCAGTACTTC. Its translation: CASSEAYGTSGSLRYEQYF.

V is TRBV9 and J is TRBJ2-5, with 10 nucleotides matching TRBD1. The CDR3 runs to 17 residues. Germline CDR1 is SGDLS and CDR2 is YYNGEE. V gave up 0 bases and J gave up 5 bases; unmatched junction bases: 10. CDR3 in amino acids: CASSVVGTGEAGETQYF. In nucleotides, the CDR3 is TGTGCCAGCAGCGTAGTAGGGACAGGGGAGGCTGGGGAGACCCAGTACTTC.

V gene TRBV7-9 combines with J gene TRBJ1-5; D uncertain. The V gene lost 2 bases and the J gene lost 0 bases, with 5 bases spanning the gap. Germline values: CDR1 SEHNR, CDR2 FQNEAQ (reference sequence). CDR3 length: 14 amino acids. CDR3 in amino acids: CASSLRGSNQPQHF. The CDR3 DNA reads as TGTGCCAGCAGCTTACGGGGTAGCAATCAGCCCCAGCATTTT.